Listed here is a single TCR beta chain. Assay used: immunoSEQ multiplex PCR; TCRdb lists only in-frame clones, some missing. The sample has about 220,000 clones; approximately 81% are singletons. This sample stems from a study of blood T cell repertoires in COVID-19. Trimming took off 5 bases at V and 9 bases at J, with 19 bases between the two ends. Per germline, CDR1 MNHEY and CDR2 SVGAGI. The CDR3 is 14 amino acids. Material: peripheral blood. The source is a woman aged 55-69 years who had recovered from COVID-19. The chain recombines TRBV6-5 with TRBJ1-1, with D unclear. The CDR3 region is CASSSTARRGQAFF. The CDR3 bases are TGTGCCAGCAGTAGCACCGCACGACGCGGCCAAGCTTTCTTT.